This T cell receptor beta chain derives from a study of blood T cell repertoires in COVID-19. This clone has only a few counts. The CDR3 is 14 residues long. Trimming took off 1 base at V and 2 bases at J, with 7 bases between the two ends. Germline loops: CDR1 SGHDT, CDR2 YYEEEE. In the source study's methods: The authors estimated nucleated cell counts from reference gene primer amplification. Sequencing used immunoSEQ multiplex PCR; TCRdb keeps in-frame clones, though not all of them. Clonal size and the V and J genes are those of that table, whereas D and trimming came from the DNA. The data hold around 300,000 clones, with 65% to 90% observed a single time.

Sequencing used peripheral blood. This TCR came from a human donor in a cohort sampled during active COVID-19. The V gene is TRBV5-6, the J gene TRBJ1-5, with D hard to call. The CDR3 nucleotides are TGTGCCAGCAGCTTGCTCGTCGGCAATCAGCCCCAGCATTTT. The encoded protein is CASSLLVGNQPQHF.